Listed here are 29 T cell receptor beta chains from one sample, sequenced in a study of T cells in women clearing cervical HPV infection (dated by TCRdb to the late 2010s). Libraries were constructed by the immunoSEQ multiplex PCR assay. TCRdb took over this immuneACCESS table, retaining in-frame rearrangements with V and J assigned. Such tables are incomplete; in checked studies, under half of the missing clones stem from an unresolved V gene, and the remainder is unexplained. In this sample's table one finds 46,000 or so clones. Less than 40% of the sample lies in the top ten. Source material: blood buffy coat. These receptors were taken from a woman aged 18 to 69 with a cervical HPV16 infection that either progressed to CIN3+ or cleared (not recorded which).

Turning to this clone: With the read ending 3 residues before the CDR3 end, the germline J gene is used to fill in that end. The V and J genes are TRBV5-1 and TRBJ2-3, with 12 bases aligning to TRBD2. This CDR3 is 16 amino acids long. From germline, CDR1 is SGHRS and CDR2 YFSETQ. Trimming cost V 1 base and J 6 bases; bases outside gene matches: 6. The CDR3 sequence is CASSLILAGGADTQYF. Incomplete CDR3 DNA: TGCGCCAGCAGCTTGATACTAGCGGGGGGTGCGGATACG.

Remarks on this clone: The CDR3 end falls 3 residues outside the read, so it is completed with the germline J gene. The chain has TRBV7-3 and TRBJ2-1; perhaps TRBD2 as D (6 bases). Germline lookup yields CDR1 SGHTA and CDR2 FQGTGA. The CDR3 extends over 15 amino acids. Trimming removed 5 bases from V and 0 bases from J, with 11 bases in between. CDR3 bases read: TGTGCCAGCAGCGCGGACTACGGCTCCTACAATGAG. Translation gives CASSADYGSYNE. The CDR3, in full, reads CASSADYGSYNEQFF.

Remarks on this clone: The read comes to an end 3 residues before the CDR3 does, leaving the germline J gene to fill in the end. The chain combines TRBV29-1 with TRBJ1-2, with D tentatively TRBD1 (5 bases). Germline CDR1 SQVTM, CDR2 ANQGSEA. The CDR3 is 11 residues long. Partial CDR3 DNA: TGCAGCGTGGGGGACTCTTGGGGC. This gives the protein CSVGDSWG. The full CDR3 sequence reads CSVGDSWGYTF.

A word on this clone: Read sequence stops 3 residues before the CDR3 end, and the germline J gene provides the missing end. The chain employs TRBV29-1 and TRBJ1-3; 8 bases match TRBD1. After removal of 4 bases from V and 3 bases from J, the junction contained 8 bases not matched to a gene. Germline lookup yields CDR1 SQVTM and CDR2 ANQGSEA. CDR3 length: 15 residues. The DNA read from the CDR3 is TGCAGCGTTGGTGACCACAGGGGGGGTGGAAACACC. Protein sequence: CSVGDHRGGGNT. The full-length CDR3 reads as CSVGDHRGGGNTIYF.

A note on this clone: The CDR3 extends 3 residues past the end of the read, so its final part is completed from the germline J gene. V is TRBV19 and J is TRBJ1-2; 7 positions match TRBD1. With 5 bases clipped from V and 6 bases from J, the junction kept 12 bases outside the gene matches. The CDR3 runs 15 residues. Per the germline V gene, CDR1 is LNHDA and CDR2 is SQIVND (reference sequence). The CDR3 reads CASSLTSDRVDGYTF. The sequenced part of the CDR3 DNA is TGTGCCAGTAGTCTAACAAGTGACAGGGTCGATGGC.

Turning to this clone: Read coverage stops 3 residues before the CDR3 terminus; the germline J gene supplies the remainder. The V and J genes are TRBV5-1 and TRBJ1-4, with TRBD1 matching over 9 bases. The V and J ends lost 8 bases and 6 bases, in that order; junction bases with no gene match: 11. This CDR3 has 15 residues. The germline V gene encodes CDR1 SGHRS and CDR2 YFSETQ. The CDR3 DNA, read in part, is TGCGCCAGTTCACCCAACCGGGACAGGGATGAAAAA. It yields the protein CASSPNRDRDEK. The whole CDR3 reads CASSPNRDRDEKLFF.

Of note for this clone: The sequence runs out 3 residues before the end of the CDR3; the remainder is reconstructed from the germline J gene. The V gene is TRBV6-1, the J gene TRBJ1-2; no clear D. The CDR3 runs to 15 residues. CDR1 is MNHNS, CDR2 SASEGT, per germline. The sequenced CDR3 bases are TGTGCCAGCAGTGAAGCGCTTCGAGGTTCGAAGGGC. It is translated as CASSEALRGSKG. The full CDR3 protein reads CASSEALRGSKGYTF.

About this clone itself: The DNA ends 3 residues before the CDR3 does, and the rest of the CDR3 is filled in from the germline J gene. The J gene is TRBJ2-5, the V gene TRBV5-1; TRBD1 might be the D (6 bases). The V gene's germline CDR1 is SGHRS and CDR2 YFSETQ. The V and J ends lost 7 bases and 5 bases respectively, with 21 bases between them. The CDR3 covers 15 residues. CDR3 DNA, as far as it was read: TGCGCCAGCGCCACAAACAGGGAAACTATGGAGACC. It specifies CASATNRETMET. The complete CDR3 reads CASATNRETMETQYF.

Details on this clone: The CDR3 end falls 3 residues outside the read, so it is completed with the germline J gene. The chain has TRBV30 and TRBJ2-2; no definite D call. CDR3 length: 14 residues. CDR1 is GTSNPN and CDR2 is SVGIG in the germline V gene (reference sequence). CDR3 in amino acids: CAWSLWSGGEKLFF. The CDR3 DNA, read in part, is TGTGCCTGGAGTCTGTGGTCCGGTGGTGAAAAG.

Turning to this clone: The CDR3 end is not reached by the read, which stops 3 residues before it; the germline J gene fills it in. The same CDR3 can be traced to other DNA sequences in this sample. The chain couples TRBV19 to TRBJ1-3; D ambiguous. Trimming removed 7 bases at V and 0 bases at J, with 10 bases between. This CDR3 has 14 residues. The germline CDR1 and CDR2 sequences are LNHDA and SQIVND (reference sequence). Incomplete CDR3 DNA: TGTGCCAGTAACGCAGGCCGCTCTGGAAACACC. Its translation is CASNAGRSGNT. The CDR3 as a whole reads CASNAGRSGNTIYF.

Comment on this clone: Read data end 3 residues before the CDR3 end; the end is taken from the germline J gene. This rearrangement joins TRBV30 to TRBJ1-4; D is undetermined. This CDR3 spans 14 amino acids. Germline-derived CDR1 and CDR2 are GTSNPN and SVGIG (reference sequence). The V end lost 1 base, the J end lost 3 bases, and 9 bases lay between the germline ends. The CDR3: CAWSAGVSNEKLFF. The DNA read from the CDR3 is TGTGCCTGGAGTGCCGGGGTTTCTAATGAAAAA.

As to this clone: The read terminates 3 residues before the CDR3 end, so the remaining end is supplied by the germline J gene. The chain combines TRBV30 with TRBJ1-4; 11 bases line up with TRBD1. Germline loops: CDR1 GTSNPN, CDR2 SVGIG (reference sequence). The CDR3 covers 13 residues. The DNA read from the CDR3 is TGTGCCGGGACAGGGGGTTATAATTCACCA. Its protein product is CAGTGGYNSP. The full CDR3 protein reads CAGTGGYNSPLFF.

With respect to this clone: The read ends 3 residues shy of where the CDR3 ends; the end is completed using the germline J gene. This sequence joins TRBV18 and TRBJ2-1; TRBD1 agrees at 10 bases. This CDR3 has 16 residues. The J segment lost 6 bases and the V segment lost 6 bases, leaving 11 bases of the junction unmatched. The germline V gene has CDR1 KGHSH and CDR2 LQKENI. CDR3 DNA (partial): TGTGCCAGCTCGCTGGCCGGGACAGGGGATAGCAATGAG. Its protein product is CASSLAGTGDSNE. The entire CDR3 protein reads CASSLAGTGDSNEQFF.

On this clone: The observed sequence ends 3 residues before the CDR3 terminus, with the missing tail filled in from the germline J gene. J is TRBJ2-3 and V is TRBV19; possibly TRBD1 for D (6 bases). Germline CDR1 reads LNHDA; CDR2 reads SQIVND (reference sequence). The CDR3 has 15 residues. CDR3 amino acids: CASSIGTRGNQPQYF. CDR3 DNA, as far as it was read: TGTGCCAGTAGTATTGGGACACGGGGCAATCAGCCG.

With respect to this clone: Read data end 3 residues before the CDR3 end; the end is taken from the germline J gene. The chain joins TRBV5-1 to TRBJ1-2; D is perhaps TRBD1 (6 bases). There are 14 residues in the CDR3. Germline values: CDR1 SGHRS, CDR2 YFSETQ. V was clipped by 3 bases and J by 3 bases, with 12 bases between them. Incomplete CDR3 DNA: TGCGCCAGCAGCTGGAAGGGGGAGGACTATGGC. Its protein is CASSWKGEDYG. The whole CDR3 sequence reads CASSWKGEDYGYTF.

The CDR3 sequence: CASSLTDTQYF. CDR3 bases read: TGTGCCAGCAGCCTCACAGATACG. The V gene is TRBV7-6, the J gene TRBJ2-3, with D unclear. The sequenced fragment ends 3 residues before the CDR3 boundary, so the rest is inferred from the germline J gene. Trimming left V 5 bases short and J 2 bases short, with 2 bases between. CDR1 is SGHVS and CDR2 is FNYEAQ in the germline V gene. This CDR3 is 11 amino acids long.

With respect to this clone: The read comes to an end 3 residues before the CDR3 does, leaving the germline J gene to fill in the end. The rearrangement uses TRBV7-9 and TRBJ1-6; 7 bases align to TRBD1. CDR1 is SEHNR, CDR2 FQNEAQ, per germline (reference sequence). The CDR3 length is 15 residues. V was clipped by 6 bases and J by 7 bases; unmatched bases: 9. The CDR3 reads CASSREGAMNSPLHF. The sequenced part of the CDR3 DNA is TGTGCCAGCAGTCGTGAGGGGGCTATGAATTCACCC.

A word on this clone: The observed sequence ends 3 residues before the CDR3 terminus, with the missing tail filled in from the germline J gene. This rearrangement joins TRBV30 to TRBJ2-1; 9 nucleotides match TRBD2. J was trimmed by 6 bases and V by 7 bases; bases with no gene match: 10. Germline V lookup: CDR1 GTSNPN, CDR2 SVGIG (reference sequence). This CDR3 contains 14 residues. This CDR3 reads CASGGTSLGNEQFF. CDR3 DNA, as far as it was read: TGTGCCTCGGGGGGGACTAGCCTAGGCAATGAG. Filled out from reference TRBV30 and TRBJ2-1, the complete variable domain reads SQTIHQWPATLVQPVGSPLSLECTVEGTSNPNLYWYRQAAGRGLQLLFYSVGIGQISSEVPQNLSASRPQDRQFILSSKKLLLSDSGFYLCASGGTSLGNEQFFGPGTRLTVL.

As concerns this clone: The read ends 3 residues early relative to the CDR3; the germline J gene fills the gap. This chain links TRBV7-2 with TRBJ2-3; 7 bases line up with TRBD1. Germline V gene lookup returns CDR1 SGHTA and CDR2 FQGNSA. The CDR3 sequence is 14 residues long. Here the CDR3 reads CASSLAGGGQPQYF. The covered CDR3 bases are TGTGCCAGCAGCTTAGCAGGGGGCGGTCAGCCG.

Comment on this clone: Read coverage stops 3 residues before the CDR3 terminus; the germline J gene supplies the remainder. The chain is built from TRBV5-1 and TRBJ2-3; D is ambiguous. Germline lookup yields CDR1 SGHRS and CDR2 YFSETQ. The CDR3 spans 14 residues. The CDR3 protein is CASSLPRPQETQYF. The CDR3 bases that were read are TGCGCCAGCAGCTTGCCCAGGCCCCAAGAGACG.

As concerns this clone: The CDR3 end falls 3 residues outside the read, so it is completed with the germline J gene. The V gene is TRBV10-3, the J gene TRBJ1-2; TRBD1 might be the D (5 bases). The length of the CDR3 is 13 residues. The germline gives CDR1 ENHRY, CDR2 SYGVKD. The part of the CDR3 DNA that was read is TGTGCCATACCGCAGGGAGGGGCCTCCGGC. Amino acids: CAIPQGGASG. The CDR3 as a whole reads CAIPQGGASGYTF.

A remark on this clone: The read falls 3 residues short of the CDR3 end, and the missing part is taken from the germline J gene. The chain is built from TRBV18 and TRBJ2-4; 10 bases match TRBD1. This CDR3 is built from 14 residues. The germline CDR1 and CDR2 sequences are KGHSH and LQKENI. Trimming cost V 6 bases and J 1 base; bases outside gene matches: 0. Incomplete CDR3 DNA: TGTGCCAGCTCGACAGGGGGCGCCAAAAACATT. It specifies CASSTGGAKNI. The complete CDR3 protein is CASSTGGAKNIQYF.

As concerns this clone: The read terminates 3 residues before the CDR3 end, so the remaining end is supplied by the germline J gene. The chain employs TRBV6-1 and TRBJ2-7, with D perhaps TRBD1 (6 bases). The V and J ends lost 1 base and 0 bases respectively, with 10 bases between them. The CDR3 runs to 15 residues. Looked up from germline, CDR1 is MNHNS and CDR2 is SASEGT. Incomplete CDR3 DNA: TGTGCCAGCAGTGAAGGACAGGTGAGCTCCTACGAG. As protein: CASSEGQVSSYE. The CDR3 as a whole reads CASSEGQVSSYEQYF.

A remark on this clone: The missing CDR3 end, 3 residues past where the read stops, is filled in from the germline J gene. The chain has TRBV7-3 and TRBJ2-1; 12 positions agree with TRBD2. The germline CDR1 and CDR2 sequences are SGHTA and FQGTGA. The length of the CDR3 is 15 residues. V dropped 2 bases and J dropped 5; count of bases not matched to a gene: 1. Partial CDR3 DNA: TGTGCCAGCAGCTTAGGACTAGCGGGAAACAATGAG. Its protein is CASSLGLAGNNE. In full, the CDR3 reads CASSLGLAGNNEQFF. Full variable domain (rest looked up from reference TRBV7-3 and TRBJ2-1): GAGVSQTPSNKVTEKGKYVELRCDPISGHTALYWYRQSLGQGPEFLIYFQGTGAADDSGLPNDRFFAVRPEGSVSTLKIQRTERGDSAVYLCASSLGLAGNNEQFFGPGTRLTVL.

For this clone: Sequencing ends 3 residues short of the CDR3 end; the germline J gene provides the rest. J is TRBJ1-5 and V is TRBV7-8; 10 bases fit TRBD1. Germline V gene data show CDR1 as SGHVS and CDR2 as FQNEAQ. This CDR3 is built from 18 residues. After removal of 5 bases from V and 4 bases from J, the junction contained 14 bases not matched to a gene. CDR3 bases read: TGTGCCAGCAGCGCCCGGGACAGGGGCGTACGGCCTAATCAGCCC. Its translation is CASSARDRGVRPNQP. The full CDR3 reads CASSARDRGVRPNQPQHF.

Regarding this clone: The read terminates 3 residues before the CDR3 end, so the remaining end is supplied by the germline J gene. The chain links TRBV19 to TRBJ1-5, with TRBD1 identical over 11 bases. With 5 bases clipped from V and 1 base from J, the junction kept 13 bases outside the gene matches. The V gene's germline CDR1 is LNHDA and CDR2 SQIVND (reference sequence). CDR3 length: 19 residues. CDR3 region: CASSSLGQGAFRSNQPQHF. The covered CDR3 bases are TGTGCCAGTAGTTCCTTAGGACAGGGGGCGTTTAGGAGCAATCAGCCC.

A remark on this clone: Read coverage stops 3 residues before the CDR3 terminus; the germline J gene supplies the remainder. The V gene is TRBV30, the J gene TRBJ1-1; D remains unclear. The length of the CDR3 is 13 residues. Trimming removed 2 bases from V and 1 base from J, with 8 bases in between. Per germline, CDR1 GTSNPN and CDR2 SVGIG (reference sequence). CDR3 loop: CAWSIQKNTEAFF. Partial CDR3 DNA: TGTGCCTGGAGTATCCAGAAGAACACTGAA.

About this clone itself: The read ends 3 residues shy of where the CDR3 ends; the end is completed using the germline J gene. This chain uses TRBV19 with TRBJ2-3; TRBD2 might be the D (6 bases). The CDR3 contains 12 residues. CDR1 is LNHDA, CDR2 SQIVND, per germline (reference sequence). The DNA read from the CDR3 is TGTGCCAGTAGTCCGGGGGTAGAGACG. This codes for CASSPGVET. The CDR3 reads in full as CASSPGVETQYF.

On this clone itself: The CDR3 is cut off 3 residues early in the read; its end comes from the germline J gene. This chain joins TRBV20-1 and TRBJ2-1, with 9 bases fitting TRBD2. V lost 6 bases to trimming and J lost 1 base; unmatched junction nucleotides: 10. Germline CDR1 is DFQATT and CDR2 is SNEGSKA (reference sequence). This CDR3 has 16 amino acids. CDR3 amino acids: CSAIPLAGASYNEQFF. CDR3 DNA (partial): TGCAGTGCCATTCCTTTAGCGGGGGCTTCCTACAATGAG.